This note documents a single T cell receptor beta chain sequence. The protocol was immunoSEQ multiplex PCR, while the TCRdb copy is restricted to in-frame clones and leaves out a portion. The table lists over 75,000 clones, 83% of them singletons. This record comes from a study of ipilimumab plus nivolumab after autologous stem cell transplantation. There are 16 residues in the CDR3. Germline V gives CDR1 SGHRS, CDR2 YFSETQ. Germline trimming cut 2 bases from V and 10 bases from J; bases unmatched to any gene: 16. The clonotype was recovered from a male donor with diffuse large B-cell lymphoma. The source was PBMCs, collected in a trial of ipilimumab plus nivolumab as post-transplant consolidation. The V gene is TRBV5-1, the J gene TRBJ2-7, with 9 nucleotides matching TRBD1. CDR3: CASSLSPGTGNFHQYF. In nucleotides, the CDR3 is TGCGCCAGCAGCTTATCTCCCGGGACAGGGAACTTTCATCAGTACTTC.